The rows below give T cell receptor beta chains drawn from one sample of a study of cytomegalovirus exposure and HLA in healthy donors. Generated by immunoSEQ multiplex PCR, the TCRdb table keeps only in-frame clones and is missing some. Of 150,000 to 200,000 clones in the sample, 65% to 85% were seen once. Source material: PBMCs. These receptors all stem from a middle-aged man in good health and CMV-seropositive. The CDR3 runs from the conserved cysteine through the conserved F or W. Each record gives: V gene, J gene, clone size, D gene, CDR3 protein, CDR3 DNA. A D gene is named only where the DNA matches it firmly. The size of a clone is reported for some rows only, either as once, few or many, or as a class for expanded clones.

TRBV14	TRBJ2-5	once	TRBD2	CASSQDTTSGMFRETQYF	TGTGCCAGCAGCCAAGATACGACTAGCGGGATGTTTAGAGAGACCCAGTACTTC
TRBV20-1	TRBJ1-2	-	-	CSASPGVGYTF	TGCAGTGCTAGTCCGGGGGTCGGCTACACCTTC
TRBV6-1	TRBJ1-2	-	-	CASTRADKNYGYTF	TGTGCCAGCACCAGGGCAGATAAAAACTATGGCTACACCTTC
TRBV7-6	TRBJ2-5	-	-	CASSLRTVETQYF	TGTGCCAGCAGCTTACGGACAGTAGAGACCCAGTACTTC
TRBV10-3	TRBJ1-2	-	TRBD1	CAITGTGGSYGYTF	TGTGCCATCACCGGGACAGGGGGCTCCTATGGCTACACCTTC
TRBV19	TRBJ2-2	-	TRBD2	CASRSLAGGNTGELFF	TGTGCCAGTAGAAGTCTAGCGGGAGGGAACACCGGGGAGCTGTTTTTT
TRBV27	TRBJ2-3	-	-	CASSLTGFLDTQYF	TGTGCCAGCAGTCTAACAGGGTTCCTGGATACGCAGTATTTT
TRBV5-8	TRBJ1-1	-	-	CASSLGEAEEDEAFF	TGTGCCAGCAGCTTGGGGGAGGCGGAGGAAGATGAAGCTTTCTTT
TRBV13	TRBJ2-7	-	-	CASSLADRRDSSEQYF	TGTGCCAGCAGCCTAGCAGACAGAAGGGATTCCTCCGAGCAGTACTTC
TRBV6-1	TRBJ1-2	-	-	CATGTPMNYGYTF	TGTGCCACCGGGACACCTATGAACTATGGCTACACCTTC
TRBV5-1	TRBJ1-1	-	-	CASSLAGQPIRAFF	TGCGCCAGCAGCTTGGCAGGGCAGCCCATTAGGGCTTTCTTT
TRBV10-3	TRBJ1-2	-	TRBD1	CAITVDRGHGYTF	TGTGCCATCACCGTAGACAGGGGGCATGGCTACACCTTC
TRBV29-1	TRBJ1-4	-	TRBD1	CSVSPDRGLYEKLFF	TGCAGCGTTAGCCCCGACAGGGGATTATACGAAAAACTGTTTTTT
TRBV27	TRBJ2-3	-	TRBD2	CASSFSPGTSGRKATDTQYF	TGTGCCAGCAGTTTCTCGCCGGGGACTAGCGGACGAAAAGCTACAGATACGCAGTATTTT
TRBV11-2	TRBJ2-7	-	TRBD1	CASSTGTGGYEQYF	TGTGCCAGCAGCACTGGGACAGGGGGCTACGAGCAGTACTTC
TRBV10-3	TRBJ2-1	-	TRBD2	CAISATSGGANEQFF	TGTGCCATCAGTGCCACTAGCGGGGGGGCTAATGAGCAGTTCTTC
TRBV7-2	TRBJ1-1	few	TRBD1	CASSVQGANTEAFF	TGTGCCAGCAGTGTACAGGGGGCGAACACTGAAGCTTTCTTT
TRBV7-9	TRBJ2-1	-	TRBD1	CSSSHLGQGVANEQFF	TGTTCCAGCAGCCACCTCGGGCAGGGGGTGGCCAATGAGCAGTTCTTC
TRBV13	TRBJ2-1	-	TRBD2	CASSATSGGEQFF	TGTGCCAGCAGCGCAACTAGCGGAGGGGAGCAGTTCTTC
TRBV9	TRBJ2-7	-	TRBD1	CASSVGTGDSYEQYF	TGTGCCAGCAGCGTCGGGACAGGGGACTCCTACGAGCAGTACTTC